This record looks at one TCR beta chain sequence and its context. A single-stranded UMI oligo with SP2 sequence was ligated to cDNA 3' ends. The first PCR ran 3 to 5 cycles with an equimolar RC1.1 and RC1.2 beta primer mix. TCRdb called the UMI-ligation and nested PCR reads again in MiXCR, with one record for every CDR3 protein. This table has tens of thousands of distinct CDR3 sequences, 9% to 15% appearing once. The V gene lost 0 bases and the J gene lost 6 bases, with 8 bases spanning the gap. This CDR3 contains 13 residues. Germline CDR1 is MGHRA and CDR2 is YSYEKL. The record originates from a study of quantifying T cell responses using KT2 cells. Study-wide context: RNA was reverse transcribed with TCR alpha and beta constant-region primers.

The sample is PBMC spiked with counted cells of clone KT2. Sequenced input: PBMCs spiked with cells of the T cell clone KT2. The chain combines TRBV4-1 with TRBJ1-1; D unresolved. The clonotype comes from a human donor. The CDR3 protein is CASSQDRSAEAFF. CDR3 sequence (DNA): TGCGCCAGCAGCCAAGATCGGTCGGCTGAAGCTTTCTTT.